This T cell receptor beta chain emerged from a study of identical twins. Findings and caveats of the study: Memory repertoires lacked the insertion deficit that abundant cord blood beta clonotypes showed. One should note that invariant MAIT and iNKT cells could partly confound zero-insertion analyses.

Each CDR3 protein is one row after TCRdb ran MiXCR on the 5' RACE reads. The table includes roughly 720,000 distinct CDR3 sequences, roughly 20% detected once. A remark on this clonotype: The target antigen is unknown.

Deletions cut 0 bases from V and 6 bases from J, with 9 bases between. The CDR3 contains 13 residues. Germline V CDR1 and CDR2: GTSNPN, SVGIG (reference sequence). This same sample was also taken into another study, of T cells expressing NK-cell markers. That study adds: The share of CD8+ T cells held by dominant NKG2C+ clonotypes was about 1.0-8% in about six donors.

Sequencing was done on a sample of PBMCs. The chain has TRBV30 and TRBJ1-5; D perhaps matches TRBD1 (6 bases). This TCR came from a woman aged 18 to 35 in good health. This CDR3 reads CAWSVGGLQPQHF. DNA for the CDR3: TGTGCCTGGAGTGTGGGGGGCCTTCAGCCCCAGCATTTT.